This is a list of T cell receptor beta chains from one sample in a study of blood T cell repertoires in COVID-19. Method: immunoSEQ multiplex PCR; TCRdb's copy keeps in-frame clones and lacks some. Of 88,000 or so clones in the sample, about 85% were seen once. Sequenced: peripheral blood. These receptors were obtained from a man in his 60s with acute or convalescent COVID-19. CDR3s leave out the opening cysteine and the closing phenylalanine or tryptophan. D genes are given only for firm matches.

j_gene	d_gene	len	v_gene	CDR3aa
TRBJ1-6	.	11	TRBV30	AAHGVKYSPLH
TRBJ2-7	.	10	TRBV3-1/TRBV3-2	ASSQVFHEQY
TRBJ2-3	.	13	TRBV7-3	ASSLRAGFTDTQY
TRBJ1-5	.	12	TRBV27	ASSWQGKNQPQH
TRBJ2-1	TRBD2	15	TRBV4-3	ASSQAFSGGQIFEQF
TRBJ1-2	TRBD1	15	TRBV5-5	ASSLGQGRETGYGYT
TRBJ2-7	.	11	TRBV6-5	ASAEGFYYEQY
TRBJ2-7	TRBD1	11	TRBV12-3/TRBV12-4	ASSSGTGREQY
TRBJ1-2	TRBD1	12	TRBV9	ASSVLQGAGGYT
TRBJ2-1	.	13	TRBV19	ASSKEGTLYNEQF
TRBJ2-7	TRBD1	11	TRBV19	ASSWDRGYEQY
TRBJ2-1	TRBD1	12	TRBV27	ASSLGQDDNEQF
TRBJ1-5	TRBD1	13	TRBV4-1	ASSSSRGSNQPQH
TRBJ1-6	TRBD1	15	TRBV6-6	ASSLNNPGQGFSPLH
TRBJ2-5	.	13	TRBV18	ASSVVVSQGETQY
TRBJ1-1	TRBD1	12	TRBV5-1	ASRIQGENTEAF
TRBJ2-7	TRBD1	13	TRBV18	ASSPGTGSMNEQY
TRBJ2-3	.	11	TRBV6-4	ASSRDTTDTQY
TRBJ2-5	.	12	TRBV3-1/TRBV3-2	ASSQSASVEPQY
TRBJ2-3	TRBD2	15	TRBV5-4	ASSSGLAGGPRHTQY
TRBJ2-7	TRBD1	15	TRBV3-1/TRBV3-2	ASSQDRVGTGKREQY
TRBJ2-7	TRBD2	11	TRBV30	AWSDGRAYEQY
TRBJ1-1	.	12	TRBV4-1	ASSPIREGTEAF
TRBJ2-5	.	13	TRBV5-1	ASSSNRVSKETQY
TRBJ2-1	TRBD2	11	TRBV4-1	ASSLWGGNEQF
TRBJ2-7	TRBD2	12	TRBV9	ASSVSGRAAEQY
TRBJ1-1	TRBD1	11	TRBV27	ASRGQGNTEAF
TRBJ1-1	.	10	TRBV30	AWTLPGAEAF
TRBJ1-2	.	10	TRBV28	ASQGLNYGYT
TRBJ2-1	TRBD2	18	TRBV5-1	ASSLAWTSGRGGSYNEQF
TRBJ2-1	TRBD2	14	TRBV10-2	ASSQRVAGVGNEQF
TRBJ2-3	.	14	TRBV15	ATSRERARIGDTQY
TRBJ1-2	.	11	TRBV6-4	ASSESYRGGYT
TRBJ2-5	TRBD2	13	TRBV5-1	ASSPGGGPQETQY
TRBJ2-7	.	14	TRBV11-2	ASSLFYQGGFYEQY
TRBJ1-2	.	12	TRBV7-2	ASSLGGGLYGYT
TRBJ2-5	.	13	TRBV5-1	ASSPEGGGRKTQY
TRBJ2-7	.	10	TRBV12-3/TRBV12-4	ASSFASYEQY
TRBJ1-1	TRBD1	17	TRBV5-1	ASSAKPRDRGNRDTEAF